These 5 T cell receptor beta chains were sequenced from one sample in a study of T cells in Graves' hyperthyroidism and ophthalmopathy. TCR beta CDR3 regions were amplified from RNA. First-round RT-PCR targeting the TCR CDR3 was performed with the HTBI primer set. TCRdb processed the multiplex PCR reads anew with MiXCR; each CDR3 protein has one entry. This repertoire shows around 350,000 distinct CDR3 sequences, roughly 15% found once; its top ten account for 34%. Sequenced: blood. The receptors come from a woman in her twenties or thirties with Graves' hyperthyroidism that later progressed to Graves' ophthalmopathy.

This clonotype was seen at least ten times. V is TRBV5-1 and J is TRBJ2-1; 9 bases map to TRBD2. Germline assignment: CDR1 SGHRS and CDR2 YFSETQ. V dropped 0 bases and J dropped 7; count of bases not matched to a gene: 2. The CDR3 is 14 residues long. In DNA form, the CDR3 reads TGCGCCAGCAGCTTGGTAGCGGGGGAGAATGAGCAGTTCTTC. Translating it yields CASSLVAGENEQFF.

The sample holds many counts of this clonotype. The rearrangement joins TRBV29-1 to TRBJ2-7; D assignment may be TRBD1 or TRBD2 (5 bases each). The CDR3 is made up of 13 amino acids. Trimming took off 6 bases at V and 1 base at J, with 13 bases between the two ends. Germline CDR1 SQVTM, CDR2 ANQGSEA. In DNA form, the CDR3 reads TGCAGCGTCGGGACCGACCTATCCTACGAGCAGTACTTC. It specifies CSVGTDLSYEQYF.

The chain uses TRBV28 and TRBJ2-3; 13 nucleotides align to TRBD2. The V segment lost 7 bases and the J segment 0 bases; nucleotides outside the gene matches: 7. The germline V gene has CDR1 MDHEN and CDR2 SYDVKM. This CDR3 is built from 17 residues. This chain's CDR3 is CASNTGLAGLSTDTQYF. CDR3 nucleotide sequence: TGTGCCAGCAACACGGGACTAGCGGGACTTAGCACAGATACGCAGTATTTT.

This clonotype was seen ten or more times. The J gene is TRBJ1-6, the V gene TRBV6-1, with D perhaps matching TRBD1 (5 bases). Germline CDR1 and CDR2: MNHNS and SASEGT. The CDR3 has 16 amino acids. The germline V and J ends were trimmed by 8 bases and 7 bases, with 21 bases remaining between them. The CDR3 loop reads CASLHGGIFINSPLHF. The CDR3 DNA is TGTGCCAGCCTGCACGGGGGGATTTTCATAAATTCACCCCTCCACTTT.

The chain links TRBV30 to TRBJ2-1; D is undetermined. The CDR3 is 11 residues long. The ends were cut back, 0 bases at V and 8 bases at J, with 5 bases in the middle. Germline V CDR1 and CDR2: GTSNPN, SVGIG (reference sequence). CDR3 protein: CAWSVSDEQFF. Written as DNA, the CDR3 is TGTGCCTGGAGTGTAAGCGATGAGCAGTTCTTC.